A selection of T cell receptor beta chains follows, all from one sample in a study of early T cells in non-severe SARS-CoV-2 infection. TCRdb ran MiXCR on the 5' RACE reads and lists one entry per CDR3 protein. The repertoire holds tens of thousands of distinct CDR3 sequences, with about an eighth as singletons. Sequenced input: whole blood. The receptors come from an adult who was a healthcare worker with PCR-confirmed SARS-CoV-2 infection or an uninfected control (not recorded which). The CDR3 runs from the conserved cysteine through the conserved F or W. Each record gives: CDR3 protein, CDR3 length, J gene, V gene.

CASGGVTEAFF 11 TRBJ1-1 TRBV25-1
CASSYIMTGDDTEAFF 16 TRBJ1-1 TRBV13
CSVEALGTGELFF 13 TRBJ2-2 TRBV29-1
CSVRGRTNEKLFF 13 TRBJ1-4 TRBV29-1
CASSPTAGAGNTIYF 15 TRBJ1-3 TRBV7-9
CASSQDWPISSYEQYF 16 TRBJ2-7 TRBV4-2
CASSPGDSSYEQYF 14 TRBJ2-7 TRBV7-9
CASSSGGNSVDEQFF 15 TRBJ2-1 TRBV6-2/TRBV6-3
CASSLTEQPQHF 12 TRBJ1-5 TRBV7-9
CASSDPITDTQYF 13 TRBJ2-3 TRBV6-1
CSARDQADYEQYF 13 TRBJ2-7 TRBV20-1
CASSPRFSREKRNVGGELFF 20 TRBJ2-2 TRBV9
CASSQGIEAFF 11 TRBJ1-1 TRBV4-3
CSASPGQDTGELFF 14 TRBJ2-2 TRBV29-1
CASSQYSYEQYF 12 TRBJ2-7 TRBV4-2
CASSLEGETQYF 12 TRBJ2-5 TRBV5-1
CSAIDTGPGAYGYTF 15 TRBJ1-2 TRBV29-1
CASSLTGTGEPQHF 14 TRBJ1-5 TRBV5-1
CASSQDRAGGLDTQYF 16 TRBJ2-3 TRBV3-1
CAWTSGSGNEQFF 13 TRBJ2-1 TRBV30
CAISGGRNTDTQYF 14 TRBJ2-3 TRBV10-3
CASSLVGGLSPLHF 14 TRBJ1-6 TRBV7-2
CASSIIGRGNQPQHF 15 TRBJ1-5 TRBV19
CARTPGGSSNEQFF 14 TRBJ2-1 TRBV30
CASRPSTGVNSPLHF 15 TRBJ1-6 TRBV19
CASSFWWNTEAFF 13 TRBJ1-1 TRBV11-2
CASSLEADRVFSPLHF 16 TRBJ1-6 TRBV7-2
CASSGTGGRNTEAFF 15 TRBJ1-1 TRBV5-1
CASSPPGTGDVNQPQHF 17 TRBJ1-5 TRBV18
CASSLDRGTLYEQYF 15 TRBJ2-7 TRBV7-2
CSVAGGPILMNTEAFF 16 TRBJ1-1 TRBV29-1
CASSFLQGAYGYTF 14 TRBJ1-2 TRBV6-6
CSAPLDVGPLGNTQYF 16 TRBJ2-3 TRBV20-1
CASSLGRIIAKNIQYF 16 TRBJ2-4 TRBV28
CASSLVGPGELFF 13 TRBJ2-2 TRBV28
CASSFSGSYNSPLHF 15 TRBJ1-6 TRBV7-2
CASSRTPGWPQHF 13 TRBJ1-5 TRBV3-1
CSARDGPGDEQFF 13 TRBJ2-1 TRBV20-1
CSERTGRNTEAFF 13 TRBJ1-1 TRBV29-1
CASSYSGGVETQYF 14 TRBJ2-5 TRBV6-2/TRBV6-3
CASSYAADTQYF 12 TRBJ2-3 TRBV6-2/TRBV6-3
CASIGDTTYEQYF 13 TRBJ2-7 TRBV7-9
CASSLGLAGVNEQFF 15 TRBJ2-1 TRBV12-3/TRBV12-4
CASSYRIINTEAFF 14 TRBJ1-1 TRBV6-2/TRBV6-3
CASSSTGAGANVLTF 15 TRBJ2-6 TRBV12-3/TRBV12-4
CASSSRRWHLYNEQFF 16 TRBJ2-1 TRBV5-1
CSANRGFTDTQYF 13 TRBJ2-3 TRBV20-1
CSASLSGTGELFF 13 TRBJ2-2 TRBV20-1
CAIGQVAGELFF 12 TRBJ2-2 TRBV24-1
CASSLAGGWDEQFF 14 TRBJ2-1 TRBV7-6
CASSLHGGSNQPQHF 15 TRBJ1-5 TRBV5-1
CSVDRGGKTGELFF 14 TRBJ2-2 TRBV29-1
CASSPDKEGTGELFF 15 TRBJ2-2 TRBV6-2/TRBV6-3
CASSCRRVPNSNQPQHF 17 TRBJ1-5 TRBV7-9
CSAWTGSGNTIYF 13 TRBJ1-3 TRBV20-1
CASSHKKWELFF 12 TRBJ2-2 TRBV3-1
CASSLSNAGGGEQYF 15 TRBJ2-7 TRBV7-2